This TCR beta chain was captured in a study of CD8 T cells in Susac syndrome. General study findings and limits: As the study acknowledged, the number of individuals who were part of its TCR sequencing and HLA analysis was relatively small.

The authors reverse transcribed roughly 0.5 to 1 ug RNA with random hexamers. TCRdb recomputed calls from the immunoSEQ multiplex PCR reads with MiXCR, one row per CDR3 protein. The table has some 150,000 distinct CDR3 sequences, approximately 93% seen once; the top ten hold roughly 0.21%. The germline V gene has CDR1 GTSNPN and CDR2 SVGIG (reference sequence). The CDR3 loop spans 12 amino acids. Sequencing of TCR beta drew on CD8+ and CD4+ T cells from blood. Both CD4+ and CD8+ T cells were negatively isolated, and TEMRA cells underwent FACS enrichment. Comments on this clonotype: The antigen is undetermined.

The sample was CD8+ T cells from PBMCs. The source of this sequence is a human donor with multiple sclerosis. The chain has TRBV30 and TRBJ1-1; 7 nucleotides match TRBD1. CDR3 DNA: TGTGCTGGCAGGGGGGCGAACACTGAAGCTTTCTTT. Amino acid sequence: CAGRGANTEAFF.